The 14 T cell receptor beta chains given below trace back to one sample, sequenced in a study of shared clonotypes between healthy human individuals. Sequencing was performed with immunoSEQ multiplex PCR; in TCRdb, only in-frame clones are kept and a portion is missing. The data show 2.3 million or so clones, roughly 93% seen once. The specimen was naive CD4+ T cells from PBMCs. As to subset: CD45RA+ positively selected. All receptors come from a man younger than 30 in good health. Some clones in this sample may be carry-over from other donors' samples.

The table lists this clone with a count of one. V usage is TRBV2 and J usage is TRBJ1-4, with D uncertain. The germline V gene encodes CDR1 SNHLY and CDR2 FYNNEI. The CDR3 covers 15 residues. The V gene lost 8 bases and the J gene lost 0 bases, with 13 bases spanning the gap. CDR3 loop: CASRRRAATNEKLFF. CDR3 DNA: TGTGCCAGCCGACGCCGAGCAGCAACTAATGAAAAACTGTTTTTT.

The V gene is TRBV6-6, the J gene TRBJ1-5, with D perhaps TRBD1 (5 bases). Trimming removed 2 bases from V and 6 bases from J, with 14 bases in between. CDR3 length: 15 residues. In germline, CDR1 is MNHNY, CDR2 SVGAGI (reference sequence). The CDR3 loop reads CASSYGSGQGQPQHF. The CDR3 region has the DNA TGTGCCAGCAGTTACGGGTCAGGGCAGGGTCAGCCCCAGCATTTT.

The chain combines TRBV15 with TRBJ1-5, with a tentative D call TRBD1 (6 bases). This CDR3 spans 14 amino acids. Germline CDR1 LNHNV, CDR2 YYDKDF (reference sequence). The germline V and J ends were trimmed by 5 bases and 4 bases, with 12 bases remaining between them. CDR3 bases: TGTGCCACCAGCGTACGGGACAAGAATCAGCCCCAGCATTTT. Amino acids: CATSVRDKNQPQHF.

V and J are TRBV28 and TRBJ1-1; the D gene is possibly TRBD1 (6 bases). CDR3 length: 14 amino acids. Germline assignment: CDR1 MDHEN and CDR2 SYDVKM. V was shortened by 6 bases and J by 4 bases, with 15 bases between the two germline ends. CDR3 DNA sequence: TGTGCCAGCAGGAAAGTGGGGGGCGGCACTGAAGCTTTCTTT. Its protein product is CASRKVGGGTEAFF.

The genes are TRBV9 and TRBJ1-2; tentative D call: TRBD1 (6 bases). Per the germline V gene, CDR1 is SGDLS and CDR2 is YYNGEE. CDR3 length: 14 amino acids. V lost 2 bases to trimming and J lost 6 bases, with 14 bases between them. The CDR3: CASSVQGFSNGYTF. The DNA for the CDR3 is TGTGCCAGCAGCGTGCAGGGGTTTAGTAATGGCTACACCTTC.

On this clone itself: Other DNA sequences in the same sample also yield this CDR3. This sequence joins TRBV7-2 and TRBJ2-1, with 8 bases matching TRBD1. CDR3 size: 13 residues. CDR1 SGHTA and CDR2 FQGNSA come from the germline V gene. The trim removed 4 bases at V and 9 bases at J, leaving 5 bases unmatched. The CDR3, as DNA: TGTGCCAGCAGCTCCGACAGGGGTGGTGAGCAGTTCTTC. It translates to CASSSDRGGEQFF. Combining the CDR3 with reference TRBV7-2 and TRBJ2-1 gives the whole variable domain GAGVSQSPSNKVTEKGKDVELRCDPISGHTALYWYRQSLGQGLEFLIYFQGNSAPDKSGLPSDRFSAERTGGSVSTLTIQRTQQEDSAVYLCASSSDRGGEQFFGPGTRLTVL.

As to this clone: The conserved phenylalanine or tryptophan is not found at the CDR3 terminus, so this likely reflects a read error. Because the CDR3's place on the DNA is in doubt, the DNA is left out and the CDR3 is given as listed by TCRdb. The V call is TRBV15, the J call TRBJ1-1. Germline lookup yields CDR1 LNHNV and CDR2 YYDKDF (reference sequence). The CDR3 spans 15 amino acids, including both terminal residues. The CDR3: CATSREVGDGPLWGD.

The chain couples TRBV7-9 to TRBJ2-7, with 11 bases fitting TRBD1. Germline CDR1 is SEHNR and CDR2 is FQNEAQ (reference sequence). V lost 6 bases to trimming and J lost 2 bases; unmatched junction nucleotides: 6. The CDR3 consists of 15 residues. The CDR3, as DNA: TGTGCCAGCAGTCGGGACAGGGGGGGAACCTACGAGCAGTACTTC. As protein: CASSRDRGGTYEQYF.

The chain links TRBV7-8 to TRBJ1-2, with D possibly being TRBD1 (6 bases). In germline, CDR1 is SGHVS, CDR2 FQNEAQ. Trimming cost V 5 bases and J 0 bases, with 16 bases left between them. This CDR3 region has 16 residues. DNA of the CDR3: TGTGCCAGCAGCGACTCCGGGACACGTGCTAACTATGGCTACACCTTC. Its translation: CASSDSGTRANYGYTF.

The chain links TRBV9 to TRBJ2-2; 9 nucleotides align to TRBD2. CDR3 length equals 15 residues. Germline V gene data show CDR1 as SGDLS and CDR2 as YYNGEE. V shed 3 bases, J shed 4 bases, and the junction held 4 bases outside the gene matches. The CDR3 region is CASSEGLALTGELFF. The CDR3 DNA is TGTGCCAGCAGCGAGGGACTAGCCCTCACCGGGGAGCTGTTTTTT.

The J gene is TRBJ2-5, the V gene TRBV7-7, with 7 positions matching TRBD1. TRBJ2-7 matches the DNA end more closely, so the J call is doubtful. The CDR3 runs to 13 residues. Germline V gene sequence: CDR1 SSHAT, CDR2 FNYEAQ (reference sequence). The CDR3 sequence: CASSRDSPYEQYF. CDR3 coding DNA: TGTGCCAGCAGCCGGGACAGCCCCTACGAGCAGTACTTC.

The chain carries TRBV7-2 and TRBJ2-7; a weak D match, TRBD2 (6 bases). The V and J ends lost 5 bases and 6 bases respectively, with 11 bases between them. In germline, CDR1 is SGHTA, CDR2 FQGNSA. CDR3 length: 12 residues. CDR3 coding DNA: TGTGCCAGCAGCCTCGGGGGTGGCGAGCAGTACTTC. Its translation: CASSLGGGEQYF.

The V and J genes are TRBV19 and TRBJ1-1; 8 bases fit TRBD1. The CDR3 has 12 residues. The V segment lost 10 bases and the J segment 5 bases; nucleotides outside the gene matches: 6. From germline, CDR1 is LNHDA and CDR2 SQIVND (reference sequence). The CDR3 sequence is CATSRGQTEAFF. The DNA for the CDR3 is TGTGCCACCTCCAGGGGGCAAACTGAAGCTTTCTTT.

V is TRBV7-2 and J is TRBJ1-1, with 9 nucleotides matching TRBD1. Germline V gene sequence: CDR1 SGHTA, CDR2 FQGNSA. V lost 4 bases, J lost 8 bases, and 8 bases stayed unmatched. The CDR3 loop spans 14 amino acids. The CDR3, as DNA: TGTGCCAGCAGCTCCAACAGGGGGCGAGGCGAAGCTTTCTTT. This encodes CASSSNRGRGEAFF.